A single sample is the source of the 21 T cell receptor beta chains below, sequenced in a study of T cells in Graves' hyperthyroidism and ophthalmopathy. RNA transcripts were the template for amplifying TCR beta CDR3 regions. A set of HTBI primers served as the primers for a first-round RT-PCR of the TCR CDR3. TCRdb recomputed calls from the multiplex PCR reads with MiXCR, one row per CDR3 protein. The sample consists of approximately 420,000 distinct CDR3 sequences, under 15% of them appearing once. Material for sequencing was blood. The receptors originated from a woman in her twenties or thirties with Graves' hyperthyroidism.

This clonotype has only a few counts. One end of the junction does not line up with germline, which may come from a read error. The J gene is TRBJ2-7, the V gene TRBV2; tentative D call: TRBD2 (5 bases). Germline CDR1 and CDR2: SNHLY and FYNNEI. The CDR3 covers 16 residues. This chain's CDR3 is CASSEKRIKPFREQCF. The CDR3 nucleotides are TGTGCCAGCAGTGAAAAGCGGATAAAGCCCTTCCGCGAGCAGTGCTTC.

There are a few counts of this clonotype. The chain has TRBV9 and TRBJ2-1, with no clear D. Per germline, CDR1 SGDLS and CDR2 YYNGEE. The CDR3 totals 16 residues. V dropped 4 bases and J dropped 0 bases, with 14 bases sitting between them. CDR3 DNA sequence: TGTGCCAGCAGCTCCGACGGCGCAACCTCCTACAATGAGCAGTTCTTC. It specifies CASSSDGATSYNEQFF.

The DNA of the CDR3 is TGTGCCACCAGTGACACCAAAAACATTCAGTACTTC. Protein: CATSDTKNIQYF. The chain links TRBV24-1 to TRBJ2-4; no clear D. The CDR3 has 12 residues. V shed 4 bases and J shed 2 bases, with 2 bases lying between them. Germline V CDR1 and CDR2: KGHDR, SFDVKD.

This clonotype was seen a handful of times. This chain uses TRBV7-2 with TRBJ1-1; D is possibly TRBD1 (5 bases). Between the trimmed V and J ends, which lost 3 bases and 5 bases, there was a span of 19 bases. The CDR3 has 16 amino acids. Per germline, CDR1 SGHTA and CDR2 FQGNSA. The CDR3 reads CASSLSHGGYMTEAFF. In DNA, the CDR3 is TGTGCCAGCAGCTTGTCACATGGGGGTTATATGACTGAAGCTTTCTTT.

This clonotype was counted ten times or more. This chain uses TRBV28 with TRBJ2-7, with 8 bases that match TRBD2. Germline CDR1 MDHEN, CDR2 SYDVKM. The CDR3 has 17 residues. With 3 bases clipped from V and 0 bases from J, the junction kept 10 bases outside the gene matches. The CDR3 region has the DNA TGTGCCAGCAGTTTGGGCCTAGCGGGCGCGAGCTCCTACGAGCAGTACTTC. This translates into CASSLGLAGASSYEQYF. Looking up the rest from reference TRBV28 and TRBJ2-7 gives the full variable domain: DVKVTQSSRYLVKRTGEKVFLECVQDMDHENMFWYRQDPGLGLRLIYFSYDVKMKEKGDIPEGYSVSREKKERFSLILESASTNQTSMYLCASSLGLAGASSYEQYFGPGTRLTVT.

This clonotype appeared many times. The chain has TRBV4-1 and TRBJ2-7, with a possible D match to TRBD2 (6 bases). Germline V CDR1 and CDR2: MGHRA, YSYEKL. Deletions cut 0 bases from V and 3 bases from J, with 15 bases between. CDR3 size: 16 residues. The CDR3 region is CASSQDLASEGYEQYF. CDR3 DNA: TGCGCCAGCAGCCAAGATCTCGCTAGCGAAGGCTACGAGCAGTACTTC.

The chain carries TRBV18 and TRBJ2-5, with D perhaps matching TRBD2 (6 bases). The CDR3 is 15 residues long. V was cut by 5 bases and J by 1 base, with 14 bases left in between. The V gene's germline CDR1 is KGHSH and CDR2 LQKENI. CDR3 nucleotide sequence: TGTGCCAGCTCATTCTCGGGAGATCCCCAAGAGACCCAGTACTTC. This translates into CASSFSGDPQETQYF.

On this clonotype: Possible read error: a much larger clone is one base away. The chain joins TRBV30 to TRBJ1-1; D might be TRBD1 (6 bases). Germline V CDR1 and CDR2: GTSNPN, SVGIG (reference sequence). The CDR3 has 13 residues. The CDR3 spells CAWSGTANAEAFF. CDR3 coding DNA: TGTGCCTGGAGTGGGACAGCGAACGCTGAAGCTTTCTTT. The full variable domain, completed using reference TRBV30 and TRBJ1-1, is SQTIHQWPATLVQPVGSPLSLECTVEGTSNPNLYWYRQAAGRGLQLLFYSVGIGQISSEVPQNLSASRPQDRQFILSSKKLLLSDSGFYLCAWSGTANAEAFFGQGTRLTVV.

The CDR3 sequence: CASSLGFGTGGYEQYF. The CDR3 region has the DNA TGTGCCAGCAGCTTAGGCTTCGGGACAGGGGGCTACGAGCAGTACTTC. The chain couples TRBV7-9 to TRBJ2-7, with 11 positions matching TRBD1. Germline assignment: CDR1 SEHNR and CDR2 FQNEAQ (reference sequence). The CDR3 is 16 amino acids. J was trimmed by 3 bases and V by 1 base; bases with no gene match: 5.

This chain uses TRBV11-1 with TRBJ2-7; 10 positions match TRBD1. CDR3 size: 15 residues. The V segment lost 4 bases and the J segment 5 bases; nucleotides outside the gene matches: 8. The germline V gene has CDR1 SGHAT and CDR2 FQDESV (reference sequence). The CDR3 loop is CASSWARDRGNEQYF. CDR3 DNA: TGTGCCAGCAGCTGGGCCCGGGACAGGGGTAACGAGCAGTACTTC.

This clonotype was seen repeatedly, ten times or more. The chain has TRBV29-1 and TRBJ2-3, with TRBD2 as a possible D gene (5 bases). CDR3 length equals 14 residues. The germline CDR1 and CDR2 sequences are SQVTM and ANQGSEA. The V and J ends lost 6 bases and 6 bases respectively, with 19 bases between them. The CDR3 DNA follows: TGCAGCGTCCACGGGATCCGAGACACGGATACGCAGTATTTT. The encoded protein is CSVHGIRDTDTQYF.

This clonotype was counted a few times. The J gene is TRBJ2-5, the V gene TRBV7-2; unclear D gene. This CDR3 is built from 11 residues. The V end was cut by 5 bases, the J end by 5 bases, with 6 bases between. The germline V gene has CDR1 SGHTA and CDR2 FQGNSA. The CDR3 reads CASSRTETQYF. CDR3 bases: TGTGCCAGCAGCCGTACCGAGACCCAGTACTTC.

This clonotype was recorded at least ten times. The chain employs TRBV15 and TRBJ2-1; TRBD2 matches at 12 bases. After removal of 4 bases from V and 7 bases from J, the junction contained 14 bases not matched to a gene. Germline CDR1 and CDR2: LNHNV and YYDKDF (reference sequence). CDR3 length: 18 amino acids. The CDR3 sequence is CATSTELAGGVVGNEQFF. Written as DNA, the CDR3 is TGTGCCACCAGCACAGAGCTAGCGGGAGGGGTGGTAGGTAATGAGCAGTTCTTC.

There are many counts of this clonotype. The chain couples TRBV9 to TRBJ2-3; D is unclear. This CDR3 has 14 residues. Trimming pared 4 bases from V and 0 bases from J, leaving 9 bases between. CDR1 is SGDLS, CDR2 YYNGEE, per germline. The CDR3 DNA reads TGTGCCAGCAGCATCCGGACCAGCACAGATACGCAGTATTTT. Amino acids: CASSIRTSTDTQYF.

This clonotype was found many times. This chain joins TRBV3-1 and TRBJ2-5; perhaps TRBD2 as D (5 bases). Germline lookup yields CDR1 LGHDT and CDR2 YNNKEL (reference sequence). The CDR3 covers 15 residues. V lost 1 base and J 2 bases, leaving 11 bases between the germline ends. The DNA of the CDR3 is TGTGCCAGCAGCCAAGTATACACGGGGCAAGAGACCCAGTACTTC. As protein: CASSQVYTGQETQYF.

The chain is built from TRBV10-3 and TRBJ2-7, with 8 bases identical to TRBD2. Trimming at V came to 3 bases and at J to 7 bases, leaving 14 bases not matched to a gene. The length of the CDR3 is 16 residues. CDR1 ENHRY and CDR2 SYGVKD come from the germline V gene. CDR3 sequence (DNA): TGTGCCATCAGTGAAGGTTTAGCGGGAAAAGCGGGGGAGCAGTACTTC. Translating gives CAISEGLAGKAGEQYF.

There are many counts of this clonotype. This chain uses TRBV11-2 with TRBJ2-1; 8 bases agree with TRBD2. The J segment lost 7 bases and the V segment lost 5 bases, leaving 10 bases of the junction unmatched. In germline, CDR1 is SGHAT, CDR2 FQNNGV. The CDR3 runs to 15 residues. This CDR3 reads CASSLTSVGGNEQFF. For the CDR3, the DNA is TGTGCCAGCAGCCTGACTAGCGTCGGAGGAAATGAGCAGTTCTTC.

This clonotype appeared a few times. The gene calls are TRBV28 and TRBJ1-4; D is uncertain. Germline V CDR1 and CDR2: MDHEN, SYDVKM. This CDR3 has 13 amino acids. V was cut by 3 bases and J by 8 bases, with 10 bases left in between. This CDR3 reads CASSFSREEKLFF. The DNA for the CDR3 is TGTGCCAGCAGTTTCTCAAGGGAAGAAAAACTGTTTTTT.

This clonotype was detected many times. The chain uses TRBV30 and TRBJ2-2; possibly TRBD1 for D (5 bases). The CDR3 consists of 15 residues. Germline CDR1 is GTSNPN and CDR2 is SVGIG (reference sequence). The germline V and J ends were trimmed by 0 bases and 0 bases, with 8 bases remaining between them. Here the CDR3 DNA reads TGTGCCTGGAGTGTTGGGGCAGCGAACACCGGGGAGCTGTTTTTT. It codes for CAWSVGAANTGELFF. Full variable domain (outside the CDR3, taken from reference TRBV30 and TRBJ2-2): SQTIHQWPATLVQPVGSPLSLECTVEGTSNPNLYWYRQAAGRGLQLLFYSVGIGQISSEVPQNLSASRPQDRQFILSSKKLLLSDSGFYLCAWSVGAANTGELFFGEGSRLTVL.

This clonotype came up a few times. J is TRBJ2-7 and V is TRBV6-1; either TRBD1 or TRBD2 may supply D (5 bases each). This CDR3 region has 12 residues. Germline V lookup: CDR1 MNHNS, CDR2 SASEGT. V lost 6 bases to trimming and J lost 7 bases, with 13 bases between them. The CDR3 here is CASRSGTREQYF. DNA for the CDR3: TGTGCCAGCAGGTCCGGGACGAGGGAGCAGTACTTC.

The table lists this clonotype with many counts. The chain combines TRBV20-1 with TRBJ2-7; 7 bases line up with TRBD2. The V and J ends lost 0 bases and 2 bases, in that order; junction bases with no gene match: 4. CDR3 length equals 14 residues. Per germline, CDR1 DFQATT and CDR2 SNEGSKA (reference sequence). CDR3 loop: CSAREPSGAYEQYF. The CDR3 DNA follows: TGCAGTGCTAGAGAGCCTAGCGGTGCCTACGAGCAGTACTTC.